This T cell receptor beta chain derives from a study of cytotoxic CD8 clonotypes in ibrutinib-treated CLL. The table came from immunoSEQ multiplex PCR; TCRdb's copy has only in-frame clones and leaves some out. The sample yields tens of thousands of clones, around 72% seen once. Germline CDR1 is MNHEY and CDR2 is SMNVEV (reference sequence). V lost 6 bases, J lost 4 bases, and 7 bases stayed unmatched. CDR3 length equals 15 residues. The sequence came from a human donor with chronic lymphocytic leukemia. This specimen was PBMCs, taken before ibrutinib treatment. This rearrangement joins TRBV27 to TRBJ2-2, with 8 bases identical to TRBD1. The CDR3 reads CASRPGQAPTGELFF. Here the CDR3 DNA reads TGTGCCAGCAGACCGGGACAGGCGCCCACCGGGGAGCTGTTTTTT.